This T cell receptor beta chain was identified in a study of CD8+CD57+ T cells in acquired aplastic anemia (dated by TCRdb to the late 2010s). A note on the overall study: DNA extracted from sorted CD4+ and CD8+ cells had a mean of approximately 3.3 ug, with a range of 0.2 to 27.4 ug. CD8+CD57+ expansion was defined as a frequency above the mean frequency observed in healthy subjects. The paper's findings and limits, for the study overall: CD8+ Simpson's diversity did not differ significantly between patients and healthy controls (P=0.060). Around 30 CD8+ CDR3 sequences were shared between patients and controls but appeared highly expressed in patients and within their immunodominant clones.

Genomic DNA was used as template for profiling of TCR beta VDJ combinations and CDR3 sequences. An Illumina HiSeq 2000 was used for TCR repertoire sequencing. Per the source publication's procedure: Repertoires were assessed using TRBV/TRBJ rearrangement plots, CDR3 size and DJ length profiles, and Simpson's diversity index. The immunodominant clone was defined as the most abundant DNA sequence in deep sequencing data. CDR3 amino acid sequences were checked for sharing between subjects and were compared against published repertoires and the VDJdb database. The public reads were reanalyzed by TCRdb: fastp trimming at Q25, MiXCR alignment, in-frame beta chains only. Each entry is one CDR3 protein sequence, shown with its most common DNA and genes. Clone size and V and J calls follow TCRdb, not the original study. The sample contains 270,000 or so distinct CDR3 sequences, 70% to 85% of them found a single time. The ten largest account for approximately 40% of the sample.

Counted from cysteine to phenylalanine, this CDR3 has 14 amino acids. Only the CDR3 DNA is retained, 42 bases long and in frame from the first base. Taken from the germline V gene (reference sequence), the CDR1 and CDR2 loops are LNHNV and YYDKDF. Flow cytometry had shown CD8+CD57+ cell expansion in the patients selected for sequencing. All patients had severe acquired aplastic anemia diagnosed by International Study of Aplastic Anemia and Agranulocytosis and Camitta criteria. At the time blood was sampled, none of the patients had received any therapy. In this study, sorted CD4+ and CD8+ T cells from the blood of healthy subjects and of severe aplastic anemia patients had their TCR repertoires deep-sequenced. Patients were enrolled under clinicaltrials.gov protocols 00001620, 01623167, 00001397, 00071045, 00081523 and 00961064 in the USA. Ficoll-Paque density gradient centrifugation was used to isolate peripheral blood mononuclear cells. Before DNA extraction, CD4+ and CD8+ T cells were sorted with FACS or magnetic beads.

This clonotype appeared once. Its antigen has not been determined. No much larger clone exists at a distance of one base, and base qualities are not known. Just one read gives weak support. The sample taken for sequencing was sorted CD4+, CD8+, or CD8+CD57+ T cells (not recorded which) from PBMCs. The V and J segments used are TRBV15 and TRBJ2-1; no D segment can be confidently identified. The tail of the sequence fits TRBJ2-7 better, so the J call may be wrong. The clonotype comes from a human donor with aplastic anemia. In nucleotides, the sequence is TGTGCCACCAGCAGAGGCAGAGAGGAAGAGGCGCAGTACTTC. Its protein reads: CATSRGREEEAQYF.